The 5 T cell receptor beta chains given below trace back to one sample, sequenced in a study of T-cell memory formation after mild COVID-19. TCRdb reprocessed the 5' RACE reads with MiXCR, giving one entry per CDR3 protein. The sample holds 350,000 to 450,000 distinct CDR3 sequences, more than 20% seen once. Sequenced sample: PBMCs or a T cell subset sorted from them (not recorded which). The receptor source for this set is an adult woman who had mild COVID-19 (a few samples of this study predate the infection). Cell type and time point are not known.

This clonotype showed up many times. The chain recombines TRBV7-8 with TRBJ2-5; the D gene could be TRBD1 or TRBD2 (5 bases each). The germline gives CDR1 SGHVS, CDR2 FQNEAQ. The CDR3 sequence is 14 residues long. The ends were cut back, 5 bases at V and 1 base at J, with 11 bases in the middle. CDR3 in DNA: TGTGCCAGCAGCCAGGGACCGATCCAAGAGACCCAGTACTTC. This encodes CASSQGPIQETQYF.

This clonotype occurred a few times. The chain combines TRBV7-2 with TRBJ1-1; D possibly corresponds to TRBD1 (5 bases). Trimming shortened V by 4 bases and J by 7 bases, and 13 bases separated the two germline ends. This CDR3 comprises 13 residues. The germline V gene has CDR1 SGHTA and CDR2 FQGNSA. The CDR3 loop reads CASSSSRQNEAFF. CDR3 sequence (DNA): TGTGCCAGCAGCTCCTCAAGACAGAATGAAGCTTTCTTT.

The CDR3 DNA is TGTGCCAGCAGTCAGACTAGCGTGAGCTCCTACAATGAGCAGTTCTTC. Its translation is CASSQTSVSSYNEQFF. The chain has TRBV6-2 or TRBV6-3 and TRBJ2-1, with 8 bases aligning to TRBD2. The CDR3 totals 16 residues. The germline CDR1 and CDR2 sequences are MNHEY and SVGEGT. The J segment lost 0 bases and the V segment lost 5 bases, leaving 6 bases of the junction unmatched.

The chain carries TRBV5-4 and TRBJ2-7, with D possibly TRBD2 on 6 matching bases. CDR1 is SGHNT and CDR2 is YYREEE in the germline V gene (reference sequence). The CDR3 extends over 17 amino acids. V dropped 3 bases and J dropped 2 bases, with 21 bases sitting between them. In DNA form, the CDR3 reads TGTGCCAGCAGCTACGGCGGAAGGGGCGGACTAACCTACGAGCAGTACTTC. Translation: CASSYGGRGGLTYEQYF.

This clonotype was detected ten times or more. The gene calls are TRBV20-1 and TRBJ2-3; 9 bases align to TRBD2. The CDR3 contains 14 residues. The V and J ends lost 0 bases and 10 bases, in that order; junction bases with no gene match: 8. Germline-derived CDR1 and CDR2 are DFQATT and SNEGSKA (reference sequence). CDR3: CSARDTLAGIAQYF. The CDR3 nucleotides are TGCAGTGCTAGAGATACCCTAGCGGGAATTGCGCAGTATTTT.